The 7 T cell receptor beta chains reported below all come from one sample, sequenced in a study of identical twins. In TCRdb, the 5' RACE reads were re-called with MiXCR into one record per CDR3 protein. The sample lists some 460,000 distinct CDR3 sequences; more than 13% were seen once. These data were also filed under a second study, of yellow fever vaccine responses in identical twins.

Input material: CD4+ T cells sorted from blood. These receptors all stem from a woman younger than 30 in good health.

The rearrangement links TRBV6-2 or TRBV6-3 to TRBJ2-2; D gene uncertain. The CDR3 runs to 18 residues. Germline V gene data show CDR1 as MNHEY and CDR2 as SVGEGT. Trimming shortened V by 4 bases and J by 1 base, and 19 bases separated the two germline ends. The CDR3 here is CASSSIGGPIKNTGELFF. In DNA form, the CDR3 reads TGTGCCAGCAGTTCTATAGGTGGCCCAATCAAGAACACCGGGGAGCTGTTTTTT.

The V call is TRBV12-3 or TRBV12-4, the J call TRBJ2-3; D tentatively fits TRBD1 or TRBD2 (5 bases each). Trimming removed 5 bases at V and 1 base at J, with 13 bases between. The CDR3 is 15 residues long. The chain's CDR3 is CASSPGPRGTDTQYF. CDR3 DNA: TGTGCCAGCAGTCCGGGACCGCGGGGCACAGATACGCAGTATTTT.

This clonotype was counted between two and nine times. V gene TRBV20-1 combines with J gene TRBJ2-2, with D perhaps matching TRBD1 (6 bases). CDR1 is DFQATT, CDR2 SNEGSKA, per germline (reference sequence). Deletions cut 1 base from V and 1 base from J, with 13 bases between. The length of the CDR3 is 16 residues. The CDR3 spells CSARVSGQENTGELFF. In DNA form, the CDR3 reads TGCAGTGCTAGAGTCTCGGGACAAGAGAACACCGGGGAGCTGTTTTTT.

The chain uses TRBV10-3 and TRBJ2-7; D is uncertain. V gave up 8 bases and J gave up 0 bases, with 17 bases separating them. The CDR3 consists of 15 residues. Germline CDR1 ENHRY, CDR2 SYGVKD. DNA for the CDR3: TGTGCCATCCATAGTGGGTCCTTAGGCTCCTACGAGCAGTACTTC. Amino acid sequence: CAIHSGSLGSYEQYF.

This clonotype showed up just a few times. The chain couples TRBV28 to TRBJ2-3; TRBD2 might be the D (6 bases). CDR1 and CDR2 (germline): MDHEN, SYDVKM. V was clipped by 5 bases and J by 4 bases, with 22 bases between them. The CDR3 covers 17 residues. The CDR3 DNA reads as TGTGCCAGCAGTCAACACAGCCTTAGCGGTGGTTCAGATACGCAGTATTTT. Translation gives CASSQHSLSGGSDTQYF.

The V call is TRBV5-4, the J call TRBJ2-1; 10 bases match TRBD1. Germline CDR1 SGHNT, CDR2 YYREEE (reference sequence). The CDR3 covers 15 residues. The V segment lost 4 bases and the J segment 5 bases; nucleotides outside the gene matches: 6. This CDR3 reads CASSKGQGKNNEQFF. CDR3 sequence (DNA): TGTGCCAGCAGCAAGGGACAGGGGAAGAACAATGAGCAGTTCTTC. The full variable domain, completed using reference TRBV5-4 and TRBJ2-1, is ETGVTQSPTHLIKTRGQQVTLRCSSQSGHNTVSWYQQALGQGPQFIFQYYREEENGRGNFPPRFSGLQFPNYSSELNVNALELDDSALYLCASSKGQGKNNEQFFGPGTRLTVL.

This clonotype appeared many times. The rearrangement links TRBV12-3 or TRBV12-4 to TRBJ2-3; 8 bases match TRBD1. After removal of 6 bases from V and 0 bases from J, the junction contained 5 bases not matched to a gene. The CDR3 is 15 residues long. CDR3 nucleotides: TGTGCCAGCAGGCACAGGGGGACAAGCACAGATACGCAGTATTTT. This translates into CASRHRGTSTDTQYF.